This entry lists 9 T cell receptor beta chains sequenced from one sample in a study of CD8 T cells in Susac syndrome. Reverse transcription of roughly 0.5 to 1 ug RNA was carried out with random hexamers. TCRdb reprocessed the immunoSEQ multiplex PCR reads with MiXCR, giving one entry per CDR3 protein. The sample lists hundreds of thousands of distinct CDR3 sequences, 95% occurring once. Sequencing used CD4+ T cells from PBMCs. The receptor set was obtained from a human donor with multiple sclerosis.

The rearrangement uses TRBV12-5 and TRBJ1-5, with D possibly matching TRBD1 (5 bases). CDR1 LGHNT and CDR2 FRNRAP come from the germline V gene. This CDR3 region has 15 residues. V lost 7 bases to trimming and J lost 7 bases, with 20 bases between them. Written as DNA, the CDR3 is TGTGCTAGTGCCGGGGGGTCAGTAGTATGGCAGCCCCAGCATTTT. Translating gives CASAGGSVVWQPQHF.

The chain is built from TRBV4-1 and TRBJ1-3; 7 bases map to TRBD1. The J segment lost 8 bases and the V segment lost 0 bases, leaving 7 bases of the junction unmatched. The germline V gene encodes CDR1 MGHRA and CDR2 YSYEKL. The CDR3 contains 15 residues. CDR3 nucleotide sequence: TGCGCCAGCAGCCAAGAGGCGGACAGGAGAGACACCATATATTTT. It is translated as CASSQEADRRDTIYF.

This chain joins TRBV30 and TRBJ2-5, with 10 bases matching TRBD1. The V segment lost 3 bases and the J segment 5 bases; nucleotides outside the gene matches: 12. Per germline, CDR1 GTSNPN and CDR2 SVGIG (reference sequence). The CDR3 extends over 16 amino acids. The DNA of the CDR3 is TGTGCCTGGAGCCCCGGTGACAGGGGGCGCTGGGAGACCCAGTACTTC. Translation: CAWSPGDRGRWETQYF. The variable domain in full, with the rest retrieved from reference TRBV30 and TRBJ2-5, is SQTIHQWPATLVQPVGSPLSLECTVEGTSNPNLYWYRQAAGRGLQLLFYSVGIGQISSEVPQNLSASRPQDRQFILSSKKLLLSDSGFYLCAWSPGDRGRWETQYFGPGTRLLVL.

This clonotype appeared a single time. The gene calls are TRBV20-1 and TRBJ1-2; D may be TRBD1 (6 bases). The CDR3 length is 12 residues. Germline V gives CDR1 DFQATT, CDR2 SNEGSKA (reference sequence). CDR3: CESKGGGSGYTF. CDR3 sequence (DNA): TGCGAGTCCAAAGGGGGAGGGAGTGGCTACACCTTC.

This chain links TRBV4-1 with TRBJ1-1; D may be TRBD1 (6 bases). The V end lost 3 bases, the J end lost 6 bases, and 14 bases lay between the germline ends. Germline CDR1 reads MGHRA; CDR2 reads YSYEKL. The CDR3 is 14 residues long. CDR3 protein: CASSQGRQVPEAFF. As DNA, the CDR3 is TGCGCCAGCAGCCAGGGACGACAGGTCCCTGAAGCTTTCTTT.

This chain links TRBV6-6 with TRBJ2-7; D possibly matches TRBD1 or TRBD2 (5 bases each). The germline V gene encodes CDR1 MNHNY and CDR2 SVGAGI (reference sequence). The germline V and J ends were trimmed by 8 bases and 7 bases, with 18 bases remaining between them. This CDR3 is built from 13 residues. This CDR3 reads CASSTRDSGEQYF. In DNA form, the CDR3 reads TGTGCCAGCTCCACCAGGGATTCGGGAGAGCAGTACTTC.

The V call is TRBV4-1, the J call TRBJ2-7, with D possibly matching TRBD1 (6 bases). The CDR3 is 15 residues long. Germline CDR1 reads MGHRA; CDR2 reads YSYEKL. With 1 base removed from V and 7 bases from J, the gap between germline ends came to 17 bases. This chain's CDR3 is CASSQVSMGAGEQYF. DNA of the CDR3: TGCGCCAGCAGCCAAGTCAGTATGGGGGCAGGTGAGCAGTACTTC.

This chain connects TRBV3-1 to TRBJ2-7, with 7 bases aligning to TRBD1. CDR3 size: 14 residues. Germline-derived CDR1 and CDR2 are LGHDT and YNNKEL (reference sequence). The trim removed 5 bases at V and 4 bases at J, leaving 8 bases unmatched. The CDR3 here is CASSTRQGGYEQYF. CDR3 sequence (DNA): TGTGCCAGCAGCACCCGACAGGGCGGTTACGAGCAGTACTTC.

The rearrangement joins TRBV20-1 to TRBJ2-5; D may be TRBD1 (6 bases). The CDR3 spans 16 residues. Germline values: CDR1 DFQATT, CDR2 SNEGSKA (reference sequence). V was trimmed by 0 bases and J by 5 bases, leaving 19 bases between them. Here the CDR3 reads CSARDHNRERGETQYF. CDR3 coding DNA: TGCAGTGCTAGAGATCATAACAGGGAAAGGGGGGAGACCCAGTACTTC.